A selection of T cell receptor beta chains follows, all from one sample in a study of T cell repertoires in cytomegalovirus infection. These receptors are not linked to any known antigen. TCRdb called the reads again in MiXCR, with one record for every CDR3 protein. Of approximately 600,000 distinct CDR3 sequences in the sample, around 40% are singletons; the top ten hold around 50%. The material sequenced was cultured PBMCs, taken from culture after CMV antigen stimulation. These receptors all stem from a human donor in good health (CMV status not recorded). Some clones in this sample may be carry-over from other donors' samples. Both conserved end residues are part of each CDR3. The order of the fields is D gene, clone size, V gene, J gene, CDR3 protein, CDR3 DNA. D genes are given only for firm matches. Part of the rows lack a size; the others show once, few, many or a class for expanded clones.

-,-,TRBV4-1,TRBJ2-3,CASSQGSRSPEGTQYF,TGCGCCAGCAGCCAAGGGTCACGCAGTCCCGAGGGGACGCAGTATTTT
TRBD1,-,TRBV6-2/TRBV6-3,TRBJ2-5,CASSLDRISETQYF,TGTGCCAGCAGTTTGGACAGGATTTCGGAGACCCAGTACTTC
TRBD2,-,TRBV12-3/TRBV12-4,TRBJ2-1,CASSFPGVAGYNEQFF,TGTGCCAGCAGTTTTCCAGGGGTAGCGGGGTACAATGAGCAGTTCTTC
-,-,TRBV6-6,TRBJ2-7,CASSYSLGASSYEQYF,TGTGCCAGCAGTTACTCGTTGGGGGCAAGCTCCTACGAGCAGTACTTC
-,many,TRBV7-2,TRBJ2-7,CASSLSRVPSYEQYF,TGTGCCAGCAGCTTATCTAGGGTTCCCTCCTACGAGCAGTACTTC
TRBD2,-,TRBV27,TRBJ2-3,CASSFGGGVDTQYF,TGTGCCAGCAGTTTTGGCGGGGGAGTAGATACGCAGTATTTT
TRBD1,few,TRBV12-3/TRBV12-4,TRBJ1-3,CASSRDRGAGNTIYF,TGTGCCAGCAGCCGGGACAGGGGGGCTGGAAACACCATATATTTT
TRBD1,few,TRBV7-2,TRBJ2-4,CASSPQIGQGGTKNIQYF,TGTGCCAGCAGCCCGCAAATAGGACAGGGGGGAACCAAAAACATTCAGTACTTC
TRBD2,-,TRBV4-2,TRBJ2-1,CASSHASGSYNEQFF,TGTGCCAGCAGCCACGCTAGCGGATCTTACAATGAGCAGTTCTTC
TRBD2,-,TRBV12-3/TRBV12-4,TRBJ2-1,CASSLLAGASSYNEQFF,TGTGCCAGCAGTCTTCTAGCGGGGGCCAGCTCCTACAATGAGCAGTTCTTC
-,many,TRBV7-2,TRBJ1-6,CASTERSGSSYNSPLHF,TGTGCCAGCACCGAGAGGAGTGGGAGCTCCTATAATTCACCCCTCCACTTT
-,-,TRBV20-1,TRBJ2-3,CSVSQGYRYTDTQYF,TGCAGTGTCAGTCAGGGGTATCGATACACAGATACGCAGTATTTT
TRBD1,many,TRBV12-3/TRBV12-4,TRBJ2-7,CASSPGTGDYEQYF,TGTGCCAGCAGTCCCGGGACAGGGGACTACGAGCAGTACTTC
-,-,TRBV6-1,TRBJ2-1,CASSDRANYNEQFF,TGTGCCAGCAGTGATAGAGCTAACTACAATGAGCAGTTCTTC
-,few,TRBV7-2,TRBJ2-7,CASCTGYSYEQYF,TGTGCCTCATGCACGGGGTACTCCTACGAGCAGTACTTC